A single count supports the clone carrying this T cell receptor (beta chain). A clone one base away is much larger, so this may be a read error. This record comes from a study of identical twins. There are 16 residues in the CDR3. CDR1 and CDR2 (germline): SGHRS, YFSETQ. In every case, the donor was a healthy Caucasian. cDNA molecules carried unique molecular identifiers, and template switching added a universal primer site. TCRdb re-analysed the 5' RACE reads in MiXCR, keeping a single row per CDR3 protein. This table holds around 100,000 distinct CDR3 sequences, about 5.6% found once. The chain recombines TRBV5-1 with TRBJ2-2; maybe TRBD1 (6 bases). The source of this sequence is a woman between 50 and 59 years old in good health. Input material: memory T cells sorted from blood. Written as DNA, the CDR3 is TGCGTCAGCAGCATCGGACAGAACACGAACACCGGGGAGCTGTTTTTT. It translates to CVSSIGQNTNTGELFF. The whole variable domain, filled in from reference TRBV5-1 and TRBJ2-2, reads KAGVTQTPRYLIKTRGQQVTLSCSPISGHRSVSWYQQTPGQGLQFLFEYFSETQRNKGNFPGRFSGRQFSNSRSEMNVSTLELGDSALYLCVSSIGQNTNTGELFFGEGSRLTVL.